This T cell receptor (beta chain) originates from a study of T cell responses to AZD1222 COVID-19 vaccine. Whole-study findings and limits: Donors were chiefly white British, with a greater number of females, and clonal diversity was perhaps underestimated.

The CDR3 is made up of 13 amino acids. Germline V gene sequence: CDR1 MNHEY, CDR2 SVGAGI. Deletions cut 6 bases from V and 6 bases from J, with 15 bases between. This clone is termed medium-sized. The antigen is not known. Sequencing was performed with immunoSEQ multiplex PCR; in TCRdb, only in-frame clones are kept and a portion is missing. Here the sample spans under 200,000 clones, around 92% being singletons. The specimen was peripheral blood, collected 28 days after the second AZD1222 dose. This TCR came from an adult who received the AZD1222 COVID-19 vaccine. This chain connects TRBV6-5 to TRBJ2-7; possible D gene TRBD1, 6 bases. CDR3 protein: CASSERQVSEQYF. The DNA of the CDR3 is TGTGCCAGCAGCGAGAGACAGGTGAGCGAGCAGTACTTC.